The rows below give T cell receptor beta chains drawn from one sample of a study of beta chain features in type 1 diabetes. Clones were sequenced by immunoSEQ multiplex PCR, and TCRdb holds only the in-frame ones, with some missing. The data hold about 620,000 clones, with 15% to 18% observed a single time. The source material was naive CD4+ T cells from blood. These receptors all stem from a man younger than 35 in good health. Each CDR3 is given with its conserved first and last residue. Each record gives: J gene, clone size, CDR3 length, V gene, D gene, CDR3 DNA, CDR3 protein. The D gene is left open where the match is weak. The size of a clone is reported for some rows only, either as once, few or many, or as a class for expanded clones.

J: TRBJ2-7; size: few; length: 13; V: TRBV29-1; D: -; DNA: TGCAGCGTTGACAGGGTAGGACCCTACGAGCAGTACTTC; CDR3: CSVDRVGPYEQYF
J: TRBJ1-5; size: -; length: 12; V: TRBV10-3; D: -; DNA: TGTGCCATCTCATCCAGCAATCAGCCCCAGCATTTT; CDR3: CAISSSNQPQHF
J: TRBJ2-7; size: few; length: 14; V: TRBV28; D: -; DNA: TGTGCCAGCATCGGGCCTCGGGGGACGGACGAGCAGTACTTC; CDR3: CASIGPRGTDEQYF
J: TRBJ2-3; size: -; length: 17; V: TRBV6-4; D: TRBD2; DNA: TGTGCCAGCAGGCACACTAGCGGGGGCGCACCCACAGATACGCAGTATTTT; CDR3: CASRHTSGGAPTDTQYF
J: TRBJ1-6; size: -; length: 15; V: TRBV7-8; D: -; DNA: TGTGCCAGCAGCGCGTCCGGGACCTTTAATTCACCCCTCCACTTT; CDR3: CASSASGTFNSPLHF
J: TRBJ1-2; size: few; length: 10; V: TRBV20-1; D: -; DNA: TGCAGTGCTAGGGTCTATGGCTACACCTTC; CDR3: CSARVYGYTF
J: TRBJ2-7; size: few; length: 13; V: TRBV30; D: -; DNA: TGTGCCTGGAGTGTACACGTTTCATTGGAGCAGTACTTC; CDR3: CAWSVHVSLEQYF
J: TRBJ2-4; size: -; length: 14; V: TRBV7-9; D: -; DNA: TGTGCCAGCAGCCAAGATCAGGGGGAGGACATTCAGTACTTC; CDR3: CASSQDQGEDIQYF
J: TRBJ1-2; size: -; length: 13; V: TRBV14; D: -; DNA: TGTGCCAGCAGCCGTTCGGACAGCTATGGCTACACCTTC; CDR3: CASSRSDSYGYTF
J: TRBJ2-3; size: -; length: 16; V: TRBV7-9; D: TRBD2; DNA: TGTGCCAGCAGCTTAGGTCTAGCGGGAGTTGGAGATACGCAGTATTTT; CDR3: CASSLGLAGVGDTQYF
J: TRBJ2-1; size: -; length: 11; V: TRBV19; D: -; DNA: TGTGCCAGTAGTATAGGAACAAAGCAGTTCTTC; CDR3: CASSIGTKQFF
J: TRBJ2-3; size: -; length: 15; V: TRBV30; D: TRBD1; DNA: TGTGCCTGGAGTGGCACAGGGGGTAGCACAGATACGCAGTATTTT; CDR3: CAWSGTGGSTDTQYF
J: TRBJ2-1; size: -; length: 14; V: TRBV30; D: TRBD2; DNA: TGTGCCTGGGGTGGTACTAGCGGGGGTAATGAGCAGTTCTTC; CDR3: CAWGGTSGGNEQFF
J: TRBJ2-7; size: -; length: 12; V: TRBV6-5; D: -; DNA: TGTGCCAGCAGCACGGCTCCCTACGAGCAGTACTTC; CDR3: CASSTAPYEQYF
J: TRBJ2-2; size: -; length: 13; V: TRBV10-3; D: -; DNA: TGTGCCATCAGGGGTCAGAGCACCGGGGAGCTGTTTTTT; CDR3: CAIRGQSTGELFF
J: TRBJ1-5; size: -; length: 15; V: TRBV7-2; D: -; DNA: TGTGCCAGCAGCTTAGCGCCGACTTTCAATCAGCCCCAGCATTTT; CDR3: CASSLAPTFNQPQHF
J: TRBJ1-4; size: -; length: 15; V: TRBV7-9; D: -; DNA: TGTGCCAGCAAGCTCGTGCTCTCAACTAATGAAAAACTGTTTTTT; CDR3: CASKLVLSTNEKLFF
J: TRBJ2-1; size: few; length: 18; V: TRBV7-6; D: -; DNA: TGTGCCAGCAGCTTAGCGTGGCGGGATCCCCAGGGCTACAATGAGCAGTTCTTC; CDR3: CASSLAWRDPQGYNEQFF
J: TRBJ2-3; size: -; length: 14; V: TRBV9; D: -; DNA: TGTGCCAGCAGCGTAGTGGCCCGTACAGATACGCAGTATTTT; CDR3: CASSVVARTDTQYF
J: TRBJ1-2; size: few; length: 14; V: TRBV5-1; D: -; DNA: TGCGCCAGCAGTCCGGTCGGGACTACGGGTGGCTACACCTTC; CDR3: CASSPVGTTGGYTF
J: TRBJ2-2; size: -; length: 18; V: TRBV9; D: -; DNA: TGTGCCAGCAGCGTAGCTCGCTGGGGCGCAGGGGACACCGGGGAGCTGTTTTTT; CDR3: CASSVARWGAGDTGELFF
J: TRBJ2-2; size: few; length: 14; V: TRBV5-4; D: -; DNA: TGTGCCAGCAGCCCGAGACAGGACACCGGGGAGCTGTTTTTT; CDR3: CASSPRQDTGELFF
J: TRBJ1-2; size: -; length: 12; V: TRBV9; D: -; DNA: TGTGCCAGCAGCGGAACAGCTTATGGCTACACCTTC; CDR3: CASSGTAYGYTF
J: TRBJ2-7; size: -; length: 13; V: TRBV19; D: -; DNA: TGTGCCAGTAGTAGAGGTGGGAGGTACGAGCAGTACTTC; CDR3: CASSRGGRYEQYF
J: TRBJ2-7; size: few; length: 13; V: TRBV6-6; D: -; DNA: TGTGCCAGCAGTTCCCCTAGCCGGAACGAGCAGTACTTC; CDR3: CASSSPSRNEQYF
J: TRBJ2-2; size: -; length: 13; V: TRBV30; D: -; DNA: TGTGCCTGGAGCCAAAATTGGGCCGGGGAGCTGTTTTTT; CDR3: CAWSQNWAGELFF
J: TRBJ1-2; size: -; length: 13; V: TRBV7-9; D: -; DNA: TGTGCCAGCAGCGCTAGCGAATGGGGCGGCTACACCTTC; CDR3: CASSASEWGGYTF
J: TRBJ2-3; size: -; length: 11; V: TRBV21-1; D: -; DNA: TGTGCCAGCAGCAAAGTTGGAGGGCAGTATTTT; CDR3: CASSKVGGQYF